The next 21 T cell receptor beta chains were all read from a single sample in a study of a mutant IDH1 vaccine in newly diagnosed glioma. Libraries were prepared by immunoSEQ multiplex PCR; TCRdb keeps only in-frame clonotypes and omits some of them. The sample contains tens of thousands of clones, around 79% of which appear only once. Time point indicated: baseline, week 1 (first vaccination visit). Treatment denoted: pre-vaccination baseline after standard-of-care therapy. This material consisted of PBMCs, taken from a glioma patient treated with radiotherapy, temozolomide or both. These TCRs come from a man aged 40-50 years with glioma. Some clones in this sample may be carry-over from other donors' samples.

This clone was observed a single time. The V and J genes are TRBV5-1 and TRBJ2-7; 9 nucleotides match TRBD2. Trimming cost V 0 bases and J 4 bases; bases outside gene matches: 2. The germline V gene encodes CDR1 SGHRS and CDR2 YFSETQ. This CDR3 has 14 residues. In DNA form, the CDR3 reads TGCGCCAGCAGCTTGGGAGCGGGGGGTTACGAGCAGTACTTC. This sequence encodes CASSLGAGGYEQYF.

CDR3 sequence: CAWRQAGVTTDTQYF. In DNA form, the CDR3 reads TGTGCCTGGCGTCAGGCGGGGGTCACCACAGATACGCAGTATTTT. This chain uses TRBV30 with TRBJ2-3; 7 positions agree with TRBD2. Germline V CDR1 and CDR2: GTSNPN, SVGIG (reference sequence). The ends lost 5 bases at V and 2 bases at J; junction bases unmatched: 10. The CDR3 is 15 residues long.

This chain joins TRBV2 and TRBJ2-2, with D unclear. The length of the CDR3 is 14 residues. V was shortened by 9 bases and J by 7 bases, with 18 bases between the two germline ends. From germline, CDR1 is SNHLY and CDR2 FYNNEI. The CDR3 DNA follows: TGTGCCAGTACCCGGGTCCTGACGGGCGGGGAGCTGTTTTTT. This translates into CASTRVLTGGELFF. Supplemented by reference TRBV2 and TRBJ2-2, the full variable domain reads EPEVTQTPSHQVTQMGQEVILRCVPISNHLYFYWYRQILGQKVEFLVSFYNNEISEKSEIFDDQFSVERPDGSNFTLKIRSTKLEDSAMYFCASTRVLTGGELFFGEGSRLTVL.

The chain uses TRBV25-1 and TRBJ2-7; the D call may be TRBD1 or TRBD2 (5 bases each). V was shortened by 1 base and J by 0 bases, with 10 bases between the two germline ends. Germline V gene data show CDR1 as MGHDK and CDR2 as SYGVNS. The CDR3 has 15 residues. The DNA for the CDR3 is TGTGCCAGCAGTGAATCAGGGACGGCCTCCTACGAGCAGTACTTC. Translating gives CASSESGTASYEQYF.

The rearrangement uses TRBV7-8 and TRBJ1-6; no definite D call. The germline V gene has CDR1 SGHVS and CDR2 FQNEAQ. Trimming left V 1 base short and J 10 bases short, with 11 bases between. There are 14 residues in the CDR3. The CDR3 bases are TGTGCCAGCAGCTTAGAGGCCGGCGACTCACCCCTCCACTTT. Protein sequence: CASSLEAGDSPLHF. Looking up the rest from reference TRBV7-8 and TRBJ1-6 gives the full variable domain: GAGVSQSPRYKVAKRGQDVALRCDPISGHVSLFWYQQALGQGPEFLTYFQNEAQLDKSGLPSDRFFAERPEGSVSTLKIQRTQQEDSAVYLCASSLEAGDSPLHFGNGTRLTVT.

CDR3 region: CASSPGTSLAGYTF. CDR3 sequence (DNA): TGTGCCAGCAGCCCGGGGACCAGCCTAGCCGGCTACACCTTC. The chain links TRBV6-5 to TRBJ1-2; tentative D call: TRBD1 (5 bases). The germline CDR1 and CDR2 sequences are MNHEY and SVGAGI. The length of the CDR3 is 14 residues. Trimming took off 6 bases at V and 8 bases at J, with 19 bases between the two ends.

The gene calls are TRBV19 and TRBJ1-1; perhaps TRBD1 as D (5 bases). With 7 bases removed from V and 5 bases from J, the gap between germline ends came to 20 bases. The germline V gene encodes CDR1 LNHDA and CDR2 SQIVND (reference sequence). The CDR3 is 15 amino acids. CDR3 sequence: CASIPPWGGMTEAFF. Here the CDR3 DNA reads TGTGCCAGTATCCCCCCCTGGGGGGGGATGACTGAAGCTTTCTTT. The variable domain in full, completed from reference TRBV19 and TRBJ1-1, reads DGGITQSPKYLFRKEGQNVTLSCEQNLNHDAMYWYRQDPGQGLRLIYYSQIVNDFQKGDIAEGYSVSREKKESFPLTVTSAQKNPTAFYLCASIPPWGGMTEAFFGQGTRLTVV.

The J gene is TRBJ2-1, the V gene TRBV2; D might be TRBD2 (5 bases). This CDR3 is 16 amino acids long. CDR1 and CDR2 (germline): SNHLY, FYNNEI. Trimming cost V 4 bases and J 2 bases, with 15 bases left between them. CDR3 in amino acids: CASSAPVRGPYNEQFF. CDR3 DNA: TGTGCCAGCAGTGCACCGGTCCGGGGTCCCTACAATGAGCAGTTCTTC.

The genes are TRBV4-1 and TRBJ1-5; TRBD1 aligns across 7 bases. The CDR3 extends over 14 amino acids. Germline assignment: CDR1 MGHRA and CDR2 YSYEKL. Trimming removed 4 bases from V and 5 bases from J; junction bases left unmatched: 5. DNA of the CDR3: TGCGCCAGCAGCCGGGGAGACAGGGATCAGCCCCAGCATTTT. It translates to CASSRGDRDQPQHF.

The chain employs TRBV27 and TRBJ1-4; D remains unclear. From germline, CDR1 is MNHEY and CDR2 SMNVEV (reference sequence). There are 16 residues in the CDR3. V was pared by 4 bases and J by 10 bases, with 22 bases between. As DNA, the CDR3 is TGTGCCAGCAGTTCGGTCGGAGTGGGAGAGGGCGTAAAACTGTTTTTT. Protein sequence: CASSSVGVGEGVKLFF.

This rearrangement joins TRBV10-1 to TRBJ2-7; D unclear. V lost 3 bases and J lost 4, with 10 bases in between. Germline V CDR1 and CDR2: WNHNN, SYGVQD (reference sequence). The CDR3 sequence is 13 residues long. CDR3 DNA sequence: TGCGCCAGCAGTGATTCTGACCCTTACGAGCAGTACTTC. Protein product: CASSDSDPYEQYF.

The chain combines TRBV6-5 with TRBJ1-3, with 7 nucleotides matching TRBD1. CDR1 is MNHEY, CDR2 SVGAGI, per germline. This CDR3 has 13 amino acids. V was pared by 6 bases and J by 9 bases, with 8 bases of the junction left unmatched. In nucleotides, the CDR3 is TGTGCCAGCAGCGACGACAGGGCGAGCACCATATATTTT. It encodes CASSDDRASTIYF.

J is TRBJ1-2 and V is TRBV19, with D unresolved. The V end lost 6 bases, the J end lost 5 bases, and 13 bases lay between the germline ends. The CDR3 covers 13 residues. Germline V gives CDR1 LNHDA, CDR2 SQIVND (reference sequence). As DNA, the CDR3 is TGTGCCAGTAGGAGTCAGGAAGGTTATGGCTACACCTTC. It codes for CASRSQEGYGYTF.

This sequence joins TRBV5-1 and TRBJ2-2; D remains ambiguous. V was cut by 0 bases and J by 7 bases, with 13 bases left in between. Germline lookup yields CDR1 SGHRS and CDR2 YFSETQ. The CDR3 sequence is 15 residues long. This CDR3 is CASSLVQASNGELFF. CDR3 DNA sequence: TGCGCCAGCAGCTTGGTGCAGGCTAGTAACGGGGAGCTGTTTTTT.

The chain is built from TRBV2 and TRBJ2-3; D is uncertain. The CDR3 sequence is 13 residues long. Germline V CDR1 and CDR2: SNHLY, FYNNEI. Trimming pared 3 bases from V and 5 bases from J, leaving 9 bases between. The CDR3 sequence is CASSDDGVDTQYF. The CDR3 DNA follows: TGTGCCAGCAGTGATGATGGGGTAGATACGCAGTATTTT. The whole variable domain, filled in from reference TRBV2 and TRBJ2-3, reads EPEVTQTPSHQVTQMGQEVILRCVPISNHLYFYWYRQILGQKVEFLVSFYNNEISEKSEIFDDQFSVERPDGSNFTLKIRSTKLEDSAMYFCASSDDGVDTQYFGPGTRLTVL.

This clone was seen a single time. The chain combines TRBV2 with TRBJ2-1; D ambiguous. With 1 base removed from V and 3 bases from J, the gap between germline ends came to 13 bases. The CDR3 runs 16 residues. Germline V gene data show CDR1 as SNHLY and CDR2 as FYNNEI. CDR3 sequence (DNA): TGTGCCAGCAGTGAAGGGCGGTCTACCAACTACAATGAGCAGTTCTTC. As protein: CASSEGRSTNYNEQFF.

The CDR3 loop reads CASSQDRSNYGYTF. As DNA, the CDR3 is TGCGCCAGCAGCCAAGATCGGTCAAACTATGGCTACACCTTC. V and J are TRBV4-1 and TRBJ1-2; the D is unclear. The V gene's germline CDR1 is MGHRA and CDR2 YSYEKL. This CDR3 is 14 amino acids long. The ends were cut back, 0 bases at V and 2 bases at J, with 7 bases in the middle.

The CDR3 loop is CASSGPQGPDTEAFF. CDR3 nucleotide sequence: TGCGCCAGCAGTGGGCCACAGGGCCCGGACACTGAAGCTTTCTTT. The chain employs TRBV10-1 and TRBJ1-1, with a weak D call TRBD1 (6 bases). The CDR3 loop spans 15 amino acids. Germline assignment: CDR1 WNHNN and CDR2 SYGVQD (reference sequence). V lost 4 bases and J lost 3, with 15 bases in between.

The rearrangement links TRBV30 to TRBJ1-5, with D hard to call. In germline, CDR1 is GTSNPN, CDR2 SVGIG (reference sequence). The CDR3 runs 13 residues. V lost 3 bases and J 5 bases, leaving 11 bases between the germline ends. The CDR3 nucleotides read TGTGCCTGGAGCGACGTCGTCCATCAGCCCCAGCATTTT. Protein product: CAWSDVVHQPQHF.

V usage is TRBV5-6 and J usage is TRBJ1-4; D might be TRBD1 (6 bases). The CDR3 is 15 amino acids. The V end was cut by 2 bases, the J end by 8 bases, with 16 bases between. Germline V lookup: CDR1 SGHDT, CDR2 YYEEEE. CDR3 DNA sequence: TGTGCCAGCAGCTTTTATCGGGGTGGGGGCGAAAAACTGTTTTTT. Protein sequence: CASSFYRGGGEKLFF.

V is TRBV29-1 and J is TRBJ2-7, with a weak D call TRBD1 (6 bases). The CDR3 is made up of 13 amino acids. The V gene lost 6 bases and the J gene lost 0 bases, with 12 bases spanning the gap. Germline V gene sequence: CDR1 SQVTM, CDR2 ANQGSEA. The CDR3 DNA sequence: TGCAGCGTCGCCGGGACACTCTCCTACGAGCAGTACTTC. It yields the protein CSVAGTLSYEQYF.